Listed below are T cell receptor beta chains from one sample, sequenced in a study of blood T cells in healthy people across ages. TCRdb processed the 5' RACE reads anew with MiXCR; each CDR3 protein has one entry. The table records about 1.8 million distinct CDR3 sequences, around half of them present only once. Material: blood. The source is a middle-aged woman in good health. CDR3s include the opening cysteine and the closing phenylalanine or tryptophan. D genes are given only for firm matches. Clone size, where shown, is once, few, many, or a class for clones that have expanded.

J: TRBJ2-1
V: TRBV7-2
D: TRBD2
size: few
DNA: TGTGCCAGCAGTTATTCTAGCGGCCTATCCTACAATGAGCAGTTCTTC
CDR3: CASSYSSGLSYNEQFF

J: TRBJ2-3
V: TRBV5-6
D: TRBD2
size: .
DNA: TGTGCCAGCAGCCTCGGGGAGCGGGGGATCACAGATACGCAGTATTTT
CDR3: CASSLGERGITDTQYF

J: TRBJ1-1
V: TRBV6-6
D: TRBD1
size: few
DNA: TGTGCCAGCTATAGGACAGGGAACACTGAAGCTTTCTTT
CDR3: CASYRTGNTEAFF

J: TRBJ2-1
V: TRBV3-1
D: TRBD2
size: once
DNA: TGTGCCAGCAGCCAAGCTAGCGGGGGGGCCGGTGTCTCGGATGAGCAGTTCTTC
CDR3: CASSQASGGAGVSDEQFF

J: TRBJ2-1
V: TRBV10-3
D: .
size: .
DNA: TGTGCCACGAGAGGACAGTTCCTCTCCTACAATGAGCAGTTCTTC
CDR3: CATRGQFLSYNEQFF

J: TRBJ2-1
V: TRBV29-1
D: .
size: .
DNA: TGCAGCGTTGAAGGGGCTCACTTGGGGCTCCGTCCCTACAATGAGCAGTTCTTC
CDR3: CSVEGAHLGLRPYNEQFF

J: TRBJ2-1
V: TRBV18
D: TRBD2
size: .
DNA: TGTGCCAGCTCACCCCAAGAGGGAGGGTCCTACAATGAGCAGTTCTTC
CDR3: CASSPQEGGSYNEQFF

J: TRBJ1-5
V: TRBV20-1
D: .
size: few
DNA: TGCAGTGCTCCGAGAAGTGGGAATCAGCCCCAGCATTTT
CDR3: CSAPRSGNQPQHF

J: TRBJ2-1
V: TRBV27
D: TRBD2
size: few
DNA: TGTGCCAGCATCCCCTCTAGGCTAGCGGTTAATGAGCAGTTCTTC
CDR3: CASIPSRLAVNEQFF

J: TRBJ2-1
V: TRBV11-2
D: .
size: .
DNA: TGTGCCAGCAGCTCAGGGGGTAGCGGTGACAATGAGCAGTTCTTC
CDR3: CASSSGGSGDNEQFF

J: TRBJ1-1
V: TRBV14
D: .
size: .
DNA: TGTGCCAGCAGCCCCCAACGAGGCCGTGGGACTGAAGCTTTCTTT
CDR3: CASSPQRGRGTEAFF

J: TRBJ2-1
V: TRBV7-9
D: TRBD2
size: .
DNA: TGTGCCAGCAGCCCCTCGGGGACTAGCCTCCATGAGCAGTTCTTC
CDR3: CASSPSGTSLHEQFF

J: TRBJ2-1
V: TRBV4-2
D: TRBD2
size: many
DNA: TGCGCCAGCAGCCAAGGACTAGCGGGGGTGAATGAGCAGTTCTTC
CDR3: CASSQGLAGVNEQFF

J: TRBJ1-6
V: TRBV12-1
D: .
size: once
DNA: TGTGCCAGCAGCGCCCGTCCCACACCTTCTTATAATTCACCCCTCCACTTT
CDR3: CASSARPTPSYNSPLHF

J: TRBJ1-2
V: TRBV29-1
D: .
size: .
DNA: TGCAGCGTTGAAGAATGGCCAGAATCCTATGGCTACACCTTC
CDR3: CSVEEWPESYGYTF

J: TRBJ2-5
V: TRBV24-1
D: .
size: .
DNA: TGTGCCACCAGTGACCCGGACAGACCTGAAGAGACCCAGTACTTC
CDR3: CATSDPDRPEETQYF

J: TRBJ2-5
V: TRBV20-1
D: TRBD1
size: .
DNA: TGCAGTGCTCGACAGGGAACAGAAAAGAAGTTGGAGACCCAGTACTTC
CDR3: CSARQGTEKKLETQYF

J: TRBJ2-5
V: TRBV6-5
D: .
size: many
DNA: TGTGCCAGCAGTGTGAAATCAGGAATTCGCCAAGAGACCCAGTACTTC
CDR3: CASSVKSGIRQETQYF

J: TRBJ2-7
V: TRBV20-1
D: .
size: few
DNA: TGCAGTGCTCCCCCCAGGGACCTTGATCTTTCCTACGAGCAGTACTTC
CDR3: CSAPPRDLDLSYEQYF

J: TRBJ2-1
V: TRBV5-6
D: TRBD1
size: .
DNA: TGTGCCAGCAGCTTGGTTTTGGGGCGACAGGGGAGTAAGCAGTTCTTC
CDR3: CASSLVLGRQGSKQFF

J: TRBJ2-1
V: TRBV7-9
D: TRBD2
size: .
DNA: TGTGCCAGCAGCCCCAGGGGACTAGACGGTCGTAATAATGAGCAGTTCTTC
CDR3: CASSPRGLDGRNNEQFF

J: TRBJ2-5
V: TRBV24-1
D: .
size: .
DNA: TGTGCCACCAGTGATTCCTCGACTGGAGTAGAGACCCAGTACTTC
CDR3: CATSDSSTGVETQYF

J: TRBJ2-1
V: TRBV7-9
D: .
size: few
DNA: TGTGCCAGCAGCTTAATTACAGGGTCCCCCGAGCAGTTCTTC
CDR3: CASSLITGSPEQFF

J: TRBJ2-1
V: TRBV7-2
D: TRBD2
size: .
DNA: TGTGCCAGCAGCCTTCTTCCGGGACTAGGTGGGAGTGAGCAGTTCTTC
CDR3: CASSLLPGLGGSEQFF

J: TRBJ2-1
V: TRBV6-1
D: TRBD1
size: .
DNA: TGTGCCAGCAGTCCCATACCGGGACAGAGCTCCTACAATGAGCAGTTCTTC
CDR3: CASSPIPGQSSYNEQFF

J: TRBJ2-1
V: TRBV27
D: .
size: .
DNA: TGTGCCAGCAGCACAGGGAGGGAATACAATGAGCAGTTCTTC
CDR3: CASSTGREYNEQFF

J: TRBJ2-3
V: TRBV15
D: TRBD1
size: .
DNA: TGTGCCACCAGCAGAGATAGCAGGGACAGAGGGCACACAGATACGCAGTATTTT
CDR3: CATSRDSRDRGHTDTQYF

J: TRBJ2-5
V: TRBV12-5
D: .
size: .
DNA: TGTGCTAGTCGGGGACGGGCGGAGACCCAGTACTTC
CDR3: CASRGRAETQYF

J: TRBJ2-5
V: TRBV7-8
D: TRBD2
size: .
DNA: TGTGCCAGCAGCTTAGCGGACCCTCCAGCGGGGGACCAAGAGACCCAGTACTTC
CDR3: CASSLADPPAGDQETQYF

J: TRBJ2-5
V: TRBV20-1
D: TRBD2
size: .
DNA: TGCAGTGCTAGAGTCGGGGAGCGGGGGTTACAAGAGACCCAGTACTTC
CDR3: CSARVGERGLQETQYF

J: TRBJ2-7
V: TRBV6-2/TRBV6-3
D: .
size: few
DNA: TGTGCCAGCAGTTCCCCGGCGCAGGTACAGCAGTACTTC
CDR3: CASSSPAQVQQYF

J: TRBJ2-7
V: TRBV7-2
D: TRBD1
size: .
DNA: TGTGCCAGCAGCGTGGGACAGCTCCTTACCGAGCAGTACTTC
CDR3: CASSVGQLLTEQYF

J: TRBJ1-4
V: TRBV5-1
D: TRBD1
size: .
DNA: TGCGCCAGCAGCCGCGGGGGACAGCAAAAACTGTTTTTT
CDR3: CASSRGGQQKLFF

J: TRBJ1-1
V: TRBV25-1
D: TRBD1
size: .
DNA: TGTGCCAGCGGCCGCCGGGGACAGAGGAACACTGAAGCTTTCTTT
CDR3: CASGRRGQRNTEAFF

J: TRBJ2-1
V: TRBV28
D: TRBD1
size: .
DNA: TGTGCCAGCAGTTTCTACAGGGGGCTTGATGAGCAGTTCTTC
CDR3: CASSFYRGLDEQFF

J: TRBJ1-6
V: TRBV27
D: TRBD1
size: .
DNA: TGTGCCAGCGGCCGAGAATGGACAGGGGTTAGCTCCTATAATTCACCCCTCCACTTT
CDR3: CASGREWTGVSSYNSPLHF

J: TRBJ2-1
V: TRBV5-1
D: TRBD2
size: .
DNA: TGCGCCAGCAGCTTGGACGGGGGGGACGTACGGGGGCAGTTCTTC
CDR3: CASSLDGGDVRGQFF